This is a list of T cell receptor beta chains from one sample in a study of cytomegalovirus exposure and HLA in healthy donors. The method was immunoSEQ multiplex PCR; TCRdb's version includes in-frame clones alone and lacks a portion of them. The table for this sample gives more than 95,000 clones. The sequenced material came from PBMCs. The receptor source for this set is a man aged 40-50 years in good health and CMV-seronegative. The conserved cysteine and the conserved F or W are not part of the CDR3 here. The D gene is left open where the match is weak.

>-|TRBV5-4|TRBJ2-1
ASSSDRGLYNEQF
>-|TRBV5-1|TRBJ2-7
ASTLFAVDFRGEQY
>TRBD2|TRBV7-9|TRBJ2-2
ASSSKGLAGTAGELF
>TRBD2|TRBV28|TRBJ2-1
ASSLGLAFSYNEQF
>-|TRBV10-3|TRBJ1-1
AIQGSMNTEAF
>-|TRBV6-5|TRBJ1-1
ASSYAGDTEAF
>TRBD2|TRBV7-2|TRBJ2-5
ASSFSGRYQETQY
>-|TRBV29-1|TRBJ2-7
SVRRLSTYEQY
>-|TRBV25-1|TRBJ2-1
ASSQDSSYNEQF
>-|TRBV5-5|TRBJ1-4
ASSLTGLTEKLF
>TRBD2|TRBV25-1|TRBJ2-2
ASSASGRSTGELF
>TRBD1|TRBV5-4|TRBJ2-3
ASSLQGGADTQY
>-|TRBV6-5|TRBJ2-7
ASSPTGTGFYEQY
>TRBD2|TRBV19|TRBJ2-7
ASSYSGSGYEQY
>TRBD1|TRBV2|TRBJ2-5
ASSADRGRETQY
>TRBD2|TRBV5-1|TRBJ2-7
ASSSGLAYSYEQY
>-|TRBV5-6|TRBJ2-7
ASSLERGTYSYEQY
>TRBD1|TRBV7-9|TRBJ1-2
ASSPGGAGYT
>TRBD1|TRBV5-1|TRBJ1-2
ASSLVGQGIGGYT
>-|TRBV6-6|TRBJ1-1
ASSYAGTANTEAF